This is a list of T cell receptor beta chains from one sample in a study of OX40 agonist ivuxolimab in advanced cancers. The repertoire was sequenced with immunoSEQ multiplex PCR; TCRdb's copy has only in-frame clones and lacks some. The sample carries some 62,000 clones, approximately 92% recorded once. The source material was CD4+ or CD8+ T cells sorted from blood, sampled in a trial of the OX40 agonist ivuxolimab. The receptors were sampled from an adult with an advanced solid tumor such as melanoma, head and neck, liver or kidney cancer. Each CDR3 is given without its conserved first and last residue. A D gene is named only where the DNA matches it firmly. Clone size is stated in some rows and not others, as once, few, many or a class when expanded.

D,size,J,V,CDR3
TRBD2,-,TRBJ2-2,TRBV6-5,ASSLAGGTGELF
-,-,TRBJ2-5,TRBV19,ASSNQPAETQY
TRBD2,-,TRBJ2-5,TRBV6-1,ASSERGPSGGQETQY
-,few,TRBJ1-1,TRBV28,ATQVGNTEAF
-,-,TRBJ1-6,TRBV11-2,ASSLDAGLNNSPLH
-,once,TRBJ1-3,TRBV5-8,ASSLAGTFGNTIY
-,-,TRBJ1-1,TRBV5-4,ASSGTGATEAF
-,-,TRBJ1-6,TRBV27,ASSFGAQGHSPLH
TRBD2,-,TRBJ2-1,TRBV5-6,ASSRGLADSYNEQF
-,-,TRBJ2-3,TRBV5-5,ASSLRGFSGDTQY
-,-,TRBJ1-1,TRBV11-2,ASRHSGRRALEAF
-,few,TRBJ1-1,TRBV6-5,ASSYSAWVGTEAF
TRBD2,-,TRBJ2-7,TRBV6-5,ASSRRLAGWSEQY
-,-,TRBJ1-6,TRBV6-5,ASSPPTGSNSPLH
-,-,TRBJ1-2,TRBV5-1,ASNLGDSRDGYT